These 6 T cell receptor beta chains were all obtained from the same sample, sequenced in a study of blood T cell repertoires in COVID-19. Some clones are missing from TCRdb's copy, which holds only in-frame ones; the method was immunoSEQ multiplex PCR. The sample yields approximately 300,000 clones, 89% seen once. The sample comprised PBMCs or T cells enriched from blood (not recorded which). The receptors were gathered from a young woman who had recovered from COVID-19.

The chain is built from TRBV24-1 and TRBJ1-5, with 10 bases identical to TRBD1. The CDR3 spans 20 residues. The V and J ends lost 9 bases and 6 bases, in that order; junction bases with no gene match: 25. Germline V lookup: CDR1 KGHDR, CDR2 SFDVKD. CDR3 sequence reads: CATWFIHDCRDRGVGQPQHF. The CDR3 DNA is TGTGCCACCTGGTTCATTCACGATTGCCGGGACAGGGGAGTGGGTCAGCCCCAGCATTTT.

This CDR3 reads CASSYSGLKHTEAFF. The CDR3 DNA is TGTGCCAGCAGTTACTCGGGACTGAAACACACTGAAGCTTTCTTT. This sequence joins TRBV28 and TRBJ1-1; TRBD1 might be the D (5 bases). The CDR3 spans 15 residues. Germline V lookup: CDR1 MDHEN, CDR2 SYDVKM. Trimming removed 4 bases from V and 3 bases from J, with 15 bases in between.

This chain links TRBV5-1 with TRBJ2-1, with D unresolved. CDR3 length equals 13 residues. Germline V CDR1 and CDR2: SGHRS, YFSETQ. With 2 bases removed from V and 5 bases from J, the gap between germline ends came to 8 bases. The DNA for the CDR3 is TGCGCCAGCAGCTTATCACAGAACAATGAGCAGTTCTTC. Protein product: CASSLSQNNEQFF.

Only one count was recorded for this clone. V usage is TRBV6-5 and J usage is TRBJ2-7, with 10 bases identical to TRBD1. CDR3 length: 14 amino acids. The germline V gene has CDR1 MNHEY and CDR2 SVGAGI. Trimming took 6 bases from V and 7 from J; bases not matched to a gene: 9. The CDR3 here is CASRTGTGVREQYF. The CDR3 DNA sequence: TGTGCCAGCAGAACCGGGACAGGGGTGAGGGAGCAGTACTTC.

The V call is TRBV5-1, the J call TRBJ2-3, with D possibly TRBD1 on 5 matching bases. The length of the CDR3 is 14 residues. CDR1 is SGHRS, CDR2 YFSETQ, per germline. V dropped 2 bases and J dropped 2 bases, with 9 bases sitting between them. CDR3 in amino acids: CASSLGHITDTQYF. The CDR3 DNA reads TGCGCCAGCAGCTTAGGACATATCACAGATACGCAGTATTTT.

The V call is TRBV5-1, the J call TRBJ1-5; 9 nucleotides match TRBD1. The CDR3 contains 14 residues. Germline trimming cut 3 bases from V and 6 bases from J; bases unmatched to any gene: 4. Germline V gene data show CDR1 as SGHRS and CDR2 as YFSETQ. CDR3 sequence reads: CASSWTGDGQPQHF. DNA for the CDR3: TGCGCCAGCAGCTGGACAGGGGACGGTCAGCCCCAGCATTTT.